Included here is one T cell receptor beta chain sequence, with context. Its target antigen remains unknown. Coverage ceases 3 residues before the CDR3 finishes, and the germline J gene fills in the end. Every participant had a single incident cervical HPV16 infection, and women with prevalent HPV16 infections were excluded. Cervical HPV DNA was detected with MY09/MY11 PCR, and genotyping was done with dot-blot hybridization. Approximately 15 mL of heparinized blood were centrifuged, and the buffy coat was aliquoted, frozen at -30°C, then stored at -80°C. QIAGEN kits were used to extract genomic DNA from the buffy coat specimens. V is cut by 10 bases and J by 0 bases, and the space between the germline ends is 15 bases. Per the germline V gene, SNHLY is the CDR1 and FYNNEI is the CDR2. The CDR3 goes from the cysteine to the phenylalanine over 14 residues. Only the CDR3 bases that were read are kept: 33 of them, in frame from base 1.

The data belong to a study of T cells in women clearing cervical HPV infection (dated by TCRdb to 2017 to 2018). About the study as a whole: The cases were about two dozen women with histologically confirmed HPV16-related CIN3 or worse, and 2 of those women had invasive cancers. Cases and controls were matched on year of sample collection and on age within five years. The roughly 25 controls were women who cleared a single incident HPV16 infection within 12 months without developing precancer or cancer. HLA typing was available for only a few women, so HLA type could not be excluded as a confounder. Among cases, blood sampling occurred a median of about 150 days after lesion detection, with an interquartile range of roughly 90 to 200 days. The exploratory proof-of-principle case-control study was nested within the Guanacaste HPV Natural History Study in Costa Rica and compared TCR repertoires across cervical HPV16 outcomes. A median age of almost 35 years was observed in cases versus roughly 38 in controls, and no significant differences in baseline characteristics were found. In the parent cohort, about 10,000 women aged 18 or older were enrolled in Guanacaste, Costa Rica, during about 1992 to 1994 and were followed for seven years. Five blinded duplicates per group were added as quality controls, giving some 60 samples: about 50 participants and 10 replicates. Case blood was taken at the visit when the lesion was first identified, whereas control blood was taken when infection was no longer detected. Broader findings and caveats from the paper: Because T-cell numbers per sample were unknown, differences in richness could reflect varying T-cell content rather than repertoire biology. TRBV6-7 relative abundance was lower in cases than in controls (roughly 0.11% versus 0.16%; Bonferroni P = 0.0008). Random forest classifiers combining richness and V gene abundances distinguished cases from controls with an estimated AUC of around 0.79. The cross-sectional design could not show whether associations preceded infection or resulted from it; effector/memory subsets and HPV-specific T cells were not isolated. TCR repertoire richness was significantly higher in CIN3+ cases than in controls across sequencing depths, while evenness did not differ.

TCR beta CDR3 regions were amplified by multiplex PCR from an average of about 1,300 ng genomic DNA per sample using the immunoSEQ assay. To correct primer bias, the assay used a complete synthetic TCR repertoire to set an amplification baseline. Amplicons were sequenced on the Illumina platform. In the paper's pipeline: Error correction of the sequences involved clustering with frequency ratios plus a modified nearest-neighbor algorithm, after which the sequences were analyzed in the immunoSEQ Analyzer using IMGT gene definitions. At each rarefaction depth, TCR richness and evenness were averaged across 20 rarefaction repeats, and any sample with fewer sequences than the depth was left out. Wilcoxon rank sum tests with FDR correction were used to compare relative abundances of V, D and J genes between the groups. In the blinded duplicates, the intraclass correlation was approximately 95% for TCR richness and averaged about 80% across 65 to 75 gene segments. Imported from immuneACCESS, the table was reduced by TCRdb to in-frame sequences with V and J called. These copies leave out some clones; in studies compared against another copy, an unresolved V gene accounts for under half, and the cause of the remainder is not known. The V and J calls and clone size were taken over from that table, and D and trimming were inferred from the DNA. The sample's records list approximately 31,000 clones. Of the sample, approximately 4.2% is held by the ten largest clones.

The sequenced sample consisted of blood buffy coat. The receptor was derived from a woman aged 18 to 69 with a cervical HPV16 infection that either progressed to CIN3+ or cleared (not recorded which). This chain is built from TRBV2 and TRBJ1-2; matching of 5 bases hints at TRBD1 as the D gene. The CDR3 loop reads CATYGGNSNYGYTF. The part of the CDR3 DNA that was read is TGTGCCACTTACGGGGGAAACTCTAACTATGGC.